The rows below give T cell receptor beta chains drawn from one sample of a study of OX40 agonist ivuxolimab in advanced cancers. Produced via immunoSEQ multiplex PCR; TCRdb's table is partial and in-frame only. Of 65,000 to 70,000 clones in the sample, roughly nine tenths were seen once. The source was CD4+ or CD8+ T cells sorted from blood, collected in a trial of the OX40 agonist ivuxolimab. These receptor sequences come from an adult with an advanced solid tumor such as melanoma, head and neck, liver or kidney cancer. Each CDR3 is given with its conserved first and last residue. A D gene is named only where the DNA matches it firmly. Rows may omit the clone size; those that give it use once, few, many or a size class.

cdr3_aa cdr3_nt v_call clone_size j_call d_call
CASSLESAGSTEAFF TGTGCCAGCAGCTTGGAGTCAGCCGGGAGCACTGAAGCTTTCTTT TRBV5-8 . TRBJ1-1 .
CASSVGGGGRNIQYF TGTGCCAGCAGCGTAGGGGGAGGGGGCAGGAACATTCAGTACTTC TRBV9 few TRBJ2-4 .
CASSFGNTEAFF TGTGCCAGCAGTTTCGGGAACACTGAAGCTTTCTTT TRBV28 . TRBJ1-1 .
CASSQEGWLAGEDNEQFF TGTGCCAGCAGCCAAGAGGGGTGGCTAGCGGGAGAGGACAATGAGCAGTTCTTC TRBV4-2 . TRBJ2-1 TRBD2
CASSPPDRAHEQYF TGTGCCAGCAGCCCTCCGGACAGGGCCCACGAGCAGTACTTC TRBV7-6 . TRBJ2-7 TRBD1
CASSAQLEETQYF TGTGCCAGCAGCGCCCAACTAGAGGAGACCCAGTACTTC TRBV7-9 . TRBJ2-5 .
CASSVGTGEAFF TGTGCCAGCAGCGTGGGGACGGGTGAAGCTTTCTTT TRBV7-6 . TRBJ1-1 .
CASSLGESSYNEQFF TGTGCTAGCAGCTTAGGAGAAAGCTCCTACAATGAGCAGTTCTTC TRBV7-7 . TRBJ2-1 .
CASRADWDTEAFF TGTGCCAGCAGGGCGGACTGGGACACTGAAGCTTTCTTT TRBV11-2 once TRBJ1-1 .
CASSLFEAGNQPQHF TGTGCCAGCAGCTTATTCGAGGCGGGAAATCAGCCCCAGCATTTT TRBV7-9 . TRBJ1-5 .
CASSLGRGVYNEQFF TGTGCCAGCAGCTTAGGGCGCGGGGTCTACAATGAGCAGTTCTTC TRBV7-9 . TRBJ2-1 .
CASSGPGQGFDEQYF TGTGCCAGCAGTGGGCCGGGACAGGGGTTCGACGAGCAGTACTTC TRBV6-5 once TRBJ2-7 TRBD1
CASSFGNYGYTF TGTGCCAGCAGTTTCGGGAACTATGGCTACACCTTC TRBV28 few TRBJ1-2 .
CASSPDPNRYNEQFF TGTGCCAGCAGTCCTGACCCGAACAGATACAATGAGCAGTTCTTC TRBV27 . TRBJ2-1 .
CASSLAGNGYTF TGTGCCAGCAGCTTGGCAGGTAACGGCTACACCTTC TRBV13 . TRBJ1-2 .